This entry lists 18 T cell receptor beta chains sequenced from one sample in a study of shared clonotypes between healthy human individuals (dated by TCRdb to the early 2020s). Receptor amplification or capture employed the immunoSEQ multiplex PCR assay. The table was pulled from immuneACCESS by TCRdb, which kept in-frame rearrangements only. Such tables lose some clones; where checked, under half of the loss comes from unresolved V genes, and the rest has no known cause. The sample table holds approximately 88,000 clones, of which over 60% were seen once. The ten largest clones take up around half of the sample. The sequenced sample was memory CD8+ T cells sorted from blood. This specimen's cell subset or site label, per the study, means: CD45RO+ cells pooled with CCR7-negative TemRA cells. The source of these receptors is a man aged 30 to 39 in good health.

CDR3 residues: CASSQDEWVRDTEAFF. CDR3 bases: TGCGCCAGCAGCCAAGATGAGTGGGTGAGGGACACTGAAGCTTTCTTT. The chain is built from TRBV4-1 and TRBJ1-1; no clear D. The CDR3 is 16 amino acids. Between the trimmed V and J ends, which lost 0 bases and 3 bases, there was a span of 14 bases. Per germline, CDR1 MGHRA and CDR2 YSYEKL.

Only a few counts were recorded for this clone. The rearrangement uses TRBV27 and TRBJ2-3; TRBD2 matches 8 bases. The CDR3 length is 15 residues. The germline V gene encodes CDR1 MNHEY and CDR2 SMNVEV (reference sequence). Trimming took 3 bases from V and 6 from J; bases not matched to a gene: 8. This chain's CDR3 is CASSFILAGKDTQYF. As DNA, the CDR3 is TGTGCCAGCAGTTTTATCTTAGCGGGAAAGGATACGCAGTATTTT.

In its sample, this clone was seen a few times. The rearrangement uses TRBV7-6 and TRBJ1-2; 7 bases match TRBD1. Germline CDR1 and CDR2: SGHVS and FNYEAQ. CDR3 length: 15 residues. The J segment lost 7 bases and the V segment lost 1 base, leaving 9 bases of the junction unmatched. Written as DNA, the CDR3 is TGTGCCAGCAGCTTAGTAGTAGGGGGCGGATTTGGCTACACCTTC. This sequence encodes CASSLVVGGGFGYTF. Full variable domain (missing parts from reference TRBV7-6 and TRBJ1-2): GAGVSQSPRYKVTKRGQDVALRCDPISGHVSLYWYRQALGQGPEFLTYFNYEAQQDKSGLPNDRFSAERPEGSISTLTIQRTEQRDSAMYRCASSLVVGGGFGYTFGSGTRLTVV.

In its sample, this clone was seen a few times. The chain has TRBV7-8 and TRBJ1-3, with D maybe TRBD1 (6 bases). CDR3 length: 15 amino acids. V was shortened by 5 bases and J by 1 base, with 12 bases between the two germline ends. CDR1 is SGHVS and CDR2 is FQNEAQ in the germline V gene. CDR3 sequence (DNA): TGTGCCAGCAGCATCGGGACACCATCTGGAAACACCATATATTTT. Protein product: CASSIGTPSGNTIYF.

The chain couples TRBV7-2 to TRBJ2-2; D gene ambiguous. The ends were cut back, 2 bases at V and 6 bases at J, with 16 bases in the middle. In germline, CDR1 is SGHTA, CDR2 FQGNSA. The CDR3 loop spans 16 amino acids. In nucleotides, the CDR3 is TGTGCCAGCAGCTTAAGCCCGATTAGGTTTTCCGGGGAGCTGTTTTTT. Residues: CASSLSPIRFSGELFF.

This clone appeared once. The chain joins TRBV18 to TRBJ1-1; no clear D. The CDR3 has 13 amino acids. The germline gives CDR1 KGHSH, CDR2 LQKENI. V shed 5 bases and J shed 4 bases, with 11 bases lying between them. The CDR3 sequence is CASSVGYGTEAFF. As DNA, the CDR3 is TGTGCCAGCTCAGTAGGGTACGGCACTGAAGCTTTCTTT.

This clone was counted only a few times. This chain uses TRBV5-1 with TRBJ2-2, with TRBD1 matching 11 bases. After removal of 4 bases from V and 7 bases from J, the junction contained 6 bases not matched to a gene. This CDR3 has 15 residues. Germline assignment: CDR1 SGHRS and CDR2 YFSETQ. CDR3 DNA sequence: TGCGCCAGCAGCGCTGGACAGGGGGCTATCGGGGAGCTGTTTTTT. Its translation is CASSAGQGAIGELFF.

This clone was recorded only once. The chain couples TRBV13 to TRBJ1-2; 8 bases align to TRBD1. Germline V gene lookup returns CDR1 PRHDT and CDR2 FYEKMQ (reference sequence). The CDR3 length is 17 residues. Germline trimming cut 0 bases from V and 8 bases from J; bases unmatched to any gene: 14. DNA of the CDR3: TGTGCCAGCAGCTTAGGTGATACCGACAGGGGCCTCTTGGGCTACACCTTC. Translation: CASSLGDTDRGLLGYTF.

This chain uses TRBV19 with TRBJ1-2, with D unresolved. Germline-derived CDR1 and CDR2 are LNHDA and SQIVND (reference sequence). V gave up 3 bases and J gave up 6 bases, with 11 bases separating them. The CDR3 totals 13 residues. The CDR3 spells CASSIVPGDGYTF. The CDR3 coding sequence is TGTGCCAGTAGTATTGTACCCGGGGATGGCTACACCTTC.

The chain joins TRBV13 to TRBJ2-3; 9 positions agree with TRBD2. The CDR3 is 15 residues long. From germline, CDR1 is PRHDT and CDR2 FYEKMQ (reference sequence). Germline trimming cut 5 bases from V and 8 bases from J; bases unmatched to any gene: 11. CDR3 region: CASSIRRAGGGTQYF. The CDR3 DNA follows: TGTGCCAGCAGCATTCGAAGGGCGGGAGGGGGTACGCAGTATTTT.

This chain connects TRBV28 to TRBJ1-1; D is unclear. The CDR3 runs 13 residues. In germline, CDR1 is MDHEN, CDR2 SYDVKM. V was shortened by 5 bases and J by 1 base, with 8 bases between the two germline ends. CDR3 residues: CASSRYKNTEAFF. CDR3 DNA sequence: TGTGCCAGCAGTCGATACAAGAACACTGAAGCTTTCTTT.

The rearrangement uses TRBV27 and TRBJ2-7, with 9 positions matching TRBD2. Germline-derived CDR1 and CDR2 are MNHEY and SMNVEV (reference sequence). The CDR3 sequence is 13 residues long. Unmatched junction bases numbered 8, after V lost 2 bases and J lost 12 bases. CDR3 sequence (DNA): TGTGCCAGCAGTTTAGGGGGAGCGGGAGGATGGTACTTC. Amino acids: CASSLGGAGGWYF.

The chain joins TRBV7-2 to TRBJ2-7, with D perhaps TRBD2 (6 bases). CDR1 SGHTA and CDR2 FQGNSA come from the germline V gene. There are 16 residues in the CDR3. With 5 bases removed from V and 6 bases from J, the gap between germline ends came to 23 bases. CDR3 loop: CASSPFTSSYGLEQYF. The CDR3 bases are TGTGCCAGCAGCCCCTTTACTAGCTCCTATGGGCTCGAGCAGTACTTC.

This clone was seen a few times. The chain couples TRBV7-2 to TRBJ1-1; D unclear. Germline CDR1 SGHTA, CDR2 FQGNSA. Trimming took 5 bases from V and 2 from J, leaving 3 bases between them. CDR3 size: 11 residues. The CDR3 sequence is CASSVNTEAFF. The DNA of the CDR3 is TGTGCCAGCAGCGTAAACACTGAAGCTTTCTTT.

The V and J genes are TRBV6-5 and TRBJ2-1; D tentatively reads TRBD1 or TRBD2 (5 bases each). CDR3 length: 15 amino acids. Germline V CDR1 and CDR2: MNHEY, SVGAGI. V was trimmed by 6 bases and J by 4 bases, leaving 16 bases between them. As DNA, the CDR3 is TGTGCCAGCAGAGATTGGGGGAGTTCTTACAATGAGCAGTTCTTC. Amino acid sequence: CASRDWGSSYNEQFF.

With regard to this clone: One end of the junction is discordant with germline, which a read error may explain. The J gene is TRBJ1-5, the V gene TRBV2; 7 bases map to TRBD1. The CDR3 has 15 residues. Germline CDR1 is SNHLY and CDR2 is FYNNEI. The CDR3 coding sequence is TGTGCCAGCAGCACCAGGGTAGGGGGCAAACAGCCCCAGCATTTT. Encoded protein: CASSTRVGGKQPQHF.

CDR3 nucleotide sequence: TGTGCCAGCAGCCATACTAGTATCGAAAACATTCAGTACTTC. This encodes CASSHTSIENIQYF. V and J are TRBV7-9 and TRBJ2-4; a weak D match, TRBD2 (5 bases). Germline V lookup: CDR1 SEHNR, CDR2 FQNEAQ (reference sequence). Trimming took off 5 bases at V and 5 bases at J, with 13 bases between the two ends. The CDR3 has 14 amino acids.

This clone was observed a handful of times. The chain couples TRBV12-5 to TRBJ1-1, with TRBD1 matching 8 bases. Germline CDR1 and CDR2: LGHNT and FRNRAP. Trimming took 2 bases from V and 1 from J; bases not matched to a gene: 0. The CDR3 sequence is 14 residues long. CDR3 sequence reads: CASGLQGANTEAFF. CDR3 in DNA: TGTGCTAGTGGTTTGCAGGGGGCGAACACTGAAGCTTTCTTT.